The 15 T cell receptor beta chains in this list originate from one sample, sequenced in a study of T cells in Graves' hyperthyroidism and ophthalmopathy. Researchers took RNA transcripts and amplified the TCR beta CDR3 regions from them. TCR CDR3 regions were first amplified by RT-PCR with HTBI primers. TCRdb used MiXCR to reprocess the multiplex PCR reads, holding one entry per CDR3 protein. The table shows around 480,000 distinct CDR3 sequences, with around 14% occurring only once. The sample comprised blood. All receptors derive from a woman between 18 and 29 years old with Graves' hyperthyroidism.

There are many counts of this clonotype. The chain uses TRBV5-1 and TRBJ1-5, with TRBD1 identical over 7 bases. V shed 4 bases, J shed 3 bases, and the junction held 7 bases outside the gene matches. In germline, CDR1 is SGHRS, CDR2 YFSETQ. This CDR3 spans 15 amino acids. CDR3 amino acids: CASSPGDRDNQPQHF. The CDR3 coding sequence is TGCGCCAGCAGCCCGGGGGACAGAGACAATCAGCCCCAGCATTTT.

This clonotype was picked up a small number of times. V and J are TRBV11-3 and TRBJ1-1; a weak D match, TRBD1 (5 bases). The germline V gene encodes CDR1 SGHNT and CDR2 YENEEA. V was cut by 4 bases and J by 11 bases, with 17 bases left in between. The length of the CDR3 is 13 residues. The DNA for the CDR3 is TGTGCCAGCAGCTCCCACCAGGGCGTAGACGCTTTCTTT. This sequence encodes CASSSHQGVDAFF.

This clonotype was found many times. This sequence joins TRBV30 and TRBJ1-6; the D is unclear. The CDR3 is 13 residues long. V was shortened by 2 bases and J by 6 bases, with 8 bases between the two germline ends. Germline V lookup: CDR1 GTSNPN, CDR2 SVGIG (reference sequence). The DNA of the CDR3 is TGTGCCTGGAGTCTGGCTACTAATTCACCCCTCCACTTT. Protein: CAWSLATNSPLHF.

The chain joins TRBV24-1 to TRBJ2-5; D unresolved. This CDR3 has 12 residues. V lost 1 base, J lost 6 bases, and 5 bases lay in between. Germline V gene sequence: CDR1 KGHDR, CDR2 SFDVKD. The CDR3 sequence is CATSDFVQTQYF. CDR3 bases: TGTGCCACCAGTGATTTCGTCCAGACCCAGTACTTC.

In its sample, this clonotype was seen many times. The chain recombines TRBV18 with TRBJ1-1; TRBD1 matches at 8 bases. Germline V gene data show CDR1 as KGHSH and CDR2 as LQKENI. V dropped 8 bases and J dropped 0; count of bases not matched to a gene: 11. CDR3 length equals 16 residues. CDR3 loop: CASSSGTGSLNTEAFF. The CDR3 nucleotides read TGTGCCAGCAGCTCCGGGACAGGCAGTCTGAACACTGAAGCTTTCTTT.

V and J are TRBV12-3 or TRBV12-4 and TRBJ2-6; D gene uncertain. The CDR3 covers 11 residues. V was trimmed by 2 bases and J by 12 bases, leaving 5 bases between them. The CDR3 nucleotides read TGTGCCAGCAGTTTATCTGCCGTCCTGACTTTC. Its translation is CASSLSAVLTF.

This clonotype showed up many times. This chain uses TRBV19 with TRBJ1-5; D not resolved. The CDR3 has 14 amino acids. Looked up from germline, CDR1 is LNHDA and CDR2 is SQIVND (reference sequence). V was trimmed by 6 bases and J by 0 bases, leaving 9 bases between them. The CDR3 bases are TGTGCCAGTAGCCCGACATTTAGCAATCAGCCCCAGCATTTT. It translates to CASSPTFSNQPQHF.

This clonotype showed up just a few times. V is TRBV30 and J is TRBJ1-2; no clear D gene. The CDR3 extends over 11 amino acids. Per germline, CDR1 GTSNPN and CDR2 SVGIG (reference sequence). The V and J ends lost 6 bases and 4 bases respectively, with 9 bases between them. The CDR3 nucleotides are TGTGCCTGCCACCCCGGCTATGGCTACACCTTC. Amino acids: CACHPGYGYTF.

The V gene is TRBV13, the J gene TRBJ1-3; D unclear. The CDR3 runs 18 residues. Germline assignment: CDR1 PRHDT and CDR2 FYEKMQ (reference sequence). V was shortened by 1 base and J by 0 bases, with 16 bases between the two germline ends. As DNA, the CDR3 is TGTGCCAGCAGCTTAGACCCTGTGGTTGGGTTCTCTGGAAACACCATATATTTT. This encodes CASSLDPVVGFSGNTIYF.

The V gene is TRBV6-1, the J gene TRBJ2-3, with 8 bases matching TRBD2. The CDR3 has 14 residues. V lost 2 bases and J lost 6; bases outside the gene matches: 4. CDR1 and CDR2 from the germline V gene are MNHNS and SASEGT. The CDR3 loop is CASSEPGGPDTQYF. The CDR3 region has the DNA TGTGCCAGCAGTGAACCGGGAGGGCCGGATACGCAGTATTTT.

The chain recombines TRBV18 with TRBJ2-3; no clear D gene. The ends were cut back, 3 bases at V and 4 bases at J, with 14 bases in the middle. The CDR3 is 15 amino acids. From germline, CDR1 is KGHSH and CDR2 LQKENI. CDR3: CASSPDLTPPDTQYF. The CDR3 region has the DNA TGTGCCAGCTCACCGGACCTAACGCCCCCAGATACGCAGTATTTT.

This clonotype was seen only a few times. The rearrangement joins TRBV10-1 to TRBJ2-3; D ambiguous. In germline, CDR1 is WNHNN, CDR2 SYGVQD (reference sequence). V lost 3 bases and J 2 bases, leaving 6 bases between the germline ends. The CDR3 has 13 amino acids. CDR3 bases: TGCGCCAGCAGTGACCTTAACACAGATACGCAGTATTTT. Protein: CASSDLNTDTQYF.

This clonotype was seen repeatedly, ten times or more. The V gene is TRBV15, the J gene TRBJ2-5; D unclear. Trimming stripped 0 bases from V and 1 base from J, with 9 bases between. The CDR3 totals 15 residues. From germline, CDR1 is LNHNV and CDR2 YYDKDF (reference sequence). CDR3 region: CATSRDPGFQETQYF. The CDR3 nucleotides are TGTGCCACCAGCAGAGATCCCGGTTTCCAAGAGACCCAGTACTTC.

The sample holds many counts of this clonotype. The chain is built from TRBV12-3 or TRBV12-4 and TRBJ2-2, with D possibly being TRBD2 (5 bases). Trimming removed 4 bases from V and 4 bases from J, with 7 bases in between. This CDR3 has 13 residues. As DNA, the CDR3 is TGTGCCAGCAGTTCCGGAGGCACCGGGGAGCTGTTTTTT. Amino acid sequence: CASSSGGTGELFF.

Notes on this clonotype: Germline is not matched at one junction end, which may reflect a read error. The chain combines TRBV20-1 with TRBJ1-2, with D tentatively TRBD1 (5 bases). The CDR3 extends over 17 amino acids. Germline V gives CDR1 DFQATT, CDR2 SNEGSKA (reference sequence). The CDR3 nucleotides are TGCAGTGCTAGAGATACCAGGGAGGGGTTAGCTAACTATGGCTACAGCTTC. This gives the protein CSARDTREGLANYGYSF.